This T cell receptor (beta chain) comes out of a study of blood T cell repertoires in COVID-19. On the study more broadly: Acute-phase and convalescent COVID-19 samples originated in the United States, Italy and Spain. PBMCs, B-cell-depleted T cells, or T cells were the source of the cDNA or gDNA that made up the material.

The table lists this clone with a few counts. Method: immunoSEQ multiplex PCR; TCRdb's copy keeps in-frame clones and lacks some. The sample carries 150,000 to 200,000 clones, around 85% recorded once. The germline gives CDR1 SGHRS, CDR2 YFSETQ. V dropped 0 bases and J dropped 9 bases, with 16 bases sitting between them. The CDR3 is made up of 14 amino acids. The sequence was collected from a man between 60 and 75 years old with acute or convalescent COVID-19. The chain links TRBV5-1 to TRBJ2-7; perhaps TRBD2 as D (5 bases). Sequenced material: peripheral blood. CDR3 bases: TGCGCCAGCAGCTTGGTCTTGGGCGAGGGTGTGCAGTACTTC. Translating gives CASSLVLGEGVQYF.